These T cell receptor beta chains were read from a single sample in a study of blood T cell repertoires in COVID-19. Measured with immunoSEQ multiplex PCR; TCRdb has only the in-frame clones, and not every one. The sample includes approximately 300,000 clones, roughly 83% of them seen just once. Sequenced material: peripheral blood. The receptors shown here come from a woman aged 45-65 years with acute or convalescent COVID-19. The CDR3 runs from the conserved cysteine through the conserved F or W. Fields, in order: D gene, clone size, J gene, V gene, CDR3 DNA, CDR3 protein. A D gene is named only where the DNA matches it firmly. Part of the rows lack a size; the others show once, few, many or a class for expanded clones.

TRBD1	-	TRBJ1-5	TRBV19	TGTGCCAGTCCGCTTCGGGACAGTACCAATAGCAATCAGCCCCAGCATTTT	CASPLRDSTNSNQPQHF
TRBD1	-	TRBJ1-2	TRBV4-1	TGCGCCAGCAGCCAACCGACAGGGGTAGCTAACTATGGCTACACCTTC	CASSQPTGVANYGYTF
-	-	TRBJ1-6	TRBV6-4	TGTGCCAGCAGTGAAACCCATGGCTCACCCCTCCACTTT	CASSETHGSPLHF
TRBD2	-	TRBJ2-1	TRBV7-3	TGTGCCAGCAGCTTATTTACCGGACTAGCAGTCGAGCAGTTCTTC	CASSLFTGLAVEQFF
-	-	TRBJ2-7	TRBV6-6	TGTGCCAGCAGTTACGAACTGGGCAGCTACGAGCAGTACTTC	CASSYELGSYEQYF
TRBD2	-	TRBJ2-1	TRBV4-3	TGCGCCAGCAGCCAAGACGCTAGCGGGGGGTACAATGAGCAGTTCTTC	CASSQDASGGYNEQFF
TRBD1	-	TRBJ1-5	TRBV24-1	TGTGCCACCAGAGACAGGGACAATCAGCCCCAGCATTTT	CATRDRDNQPQHF
-	-	TRBJ1-6	TRBV7-2	TGTGCCAGCAGCTTGGGGCAGACAGATAATTCACCCCTCCACTTT	CASSLGQTDNSPLHF
-	-	TRBJ2-7	TRBV20-1	TGCAGTGCTAGAGACCCCTTCGAGCAGTACTTC	CSARDPFEQYF
-	-	TRBJ2-1	TRBV9	TGTGCCAGCAGCGTAGCATATGAGCAGTTCTTC	CASSVAYEQFF
TRBD2	-	TRBJ2-7	TRBV19	TGTGCCAGTAGTATTAGCGGGAGGAGCGAGCAGTACTTC	CASSISGRSEQYF
-	-	TRBJ2-1	TRBV5-1	TGCGCCAGCAGCTTACGGGGAATTGAGCAGTTCTTC	CASSLRGIEQFF
TRBD2	once	TRBJ2-7	TRBV19	TGTGCCAGTAGTATGGGACTAGCGGGATCCTACGAGCAGTACTTC	CASSMGLAGSYEQYF
-	-	TRBJ2-1	TRBV4-1	TGCGCCAGCAGCCAAGTTGGTAACGGCTACAATGAGCAGTTCTTC	CASSQVGNGYNEQFF
TRBD2	few	TRBJ2-2	TRBV2	TGTGCCAGCAGTGGCCGGACTAGCGGGAGCCCCACCGGGGAGCTGTTTTTT	CASSGRTSGSPTGELFF
TRBD1	once	TRBJ1-6	TRBV6-6	TGTGCCAGCAGCCAACGGACAGGCGCTAATAATTCACCCCTCCACTTT	CASSQRTGANNSPLHF
TRBD2	-	TRBJ2-7	TRBV27	TGTGCCAGCAGTTTCGGAGCGGGAGGAACCTACGAGCAGTACTTC	CASSFGAGGTYEQYF
-	-	TRBJ2-7	TRBV11-2	TGTGCCAGCAGCTTAGTAGACAGGTCCTACGAGCAGTACTTC	CASSLVDRSYEQYF
TRBD1	once	TRBJ1-2	TRBV7-2	TGTGCCAGCAGCTTAGGGACAGGACCAAACTATGGCTACACCTTC	CASSLGTGPNYGYTF
-	-	TRBJ2-4	TRBV5-1	TGCGCCAGCAGCTTGGCCGTCCAGGGAAGGGACATTCAGTACTTC	CASSLAVQGRDIQYF
TRBD1	few	TRBJ1-3	TRBV18	TGTGCCAGCTCACCACGCAGGGGGGATGGAAACACCATATATTTT	CASSPRRGDGNTIYF
TRBD2	few	TRBJ2-1	TRBV5-1	TGCGCCAGCAGCCAAATAGCGGGAGGGTTGAATGAGCAGTTCTTC	CASSQIAGGLNEQFF
-	-	TRBJ2-5	TRBV24-1	TGTGCCACCAGTGATTTGCGCAGGGGGGTAGAAGAGACCCAGTACTTC	CATSDLRRGVEETQYF
TRBD1	-	TRBJ1-5	TRBV19	TGTGCCAGTAGTCGACCTCTAGACAGGGGAAGGAAAGGCCAGCCCCAGCATTTT	CASSRPLDRGRKGQPQHF
TRBD1	-	TRBJ1-2	TRBV6-6	TGTGCCAGCAGTCCGTACGGTGAGGGGGCGACTAACTATGGCTACACCTTC	CASSPYGEGATNYGYTF
-	-	TRBJ2-7	TRBV27	TGTGCCAGCAGTTTATCACACCAGCGGCAACTCCGAGGAGAGCAGTACTTC	CASSLSHQRQLRGEQYF
TRBD2	-	TRBJ2-7	TRBV11-1	TGTGCCAGCAGCTTAGTCAAAGCGGGAGGGAGGTACGAGCAGTACTTC	CASSLVKAGGRYEQYF
TRBD1	few	TRBJ1-5	TRBV6-4	TGTGCCAGCAGTTGGGACAGGGATCAGCCCCAGCATTTT	CASSWDRDQPQHF
-	-	TRBJ1-1	TRBV27	TGTGCCAGCAGTTTACAACAGTTCACTGAAGCTTTCTTT	CASSLQQFTEAFF
-	-	TRBJ1-1	TRBV6-2/TRBV6-3	TGTGCCAGCAGTTACGGCAGGGCGGACACTGAAGCTTTCTTT	CASSYGRADTEAFF
TRBD2	-	TRBJ2-7	TRBV9	TGTGCCAGCAGCCGGGGCCGCGGGACTAGCGGGAGCGGCTACGAGCAGTACTTC	CASSRGRGTSGSGYEQYF
-	-	TRBJ1-5	TRBV5-1	TGCGCCAGCAGCTTGGACAGAAGCAATCAGCCCCAGCATTTT	CASSLDRSNQPQHF
TRBD2	-	TRBJ2-5	TRBV28	TGTGCCAGCAGACTAGCGGGTAAAGAGACCCAGTACTTC	CASRLAGKETQYF
TRBD1	-	TRBJ2-7	TRBV7-9	TGTGCCAGCAGCTTAGCGGACAGGGTTAACTACTTC	CASSLADRVNYF
TRBD2	once	TRBJ2-1	TRBV7-2	TGTGCCAGCAGTTTTACCGGGACTAGCGGGAGGGGCAATGAGCAGTTCTTC	CASSFTGTSGRGNEQFF
TRBD2	-	TRBJ2-1	TRBV7-8	TGTGCCAGCAGCCCCAGTAGGGCTCATAGCGGGAGGGTCAATGAGCAGTTCTTC	CASSPSRAHSGRVNEQFF
-	-	TRBJ1-4	TRBV5-1	TGCGCCAGCAGCTTGGGGCAGGGCTTGGGCACTAATGAAAAACTGTTTTTT	CASSLGQGLGTNEKLFF
TRBD2	-	TRBJ2-7	TRBV27	TGTGCCAGCAGTCACAACGCCGGGACTAGCTTAGTCGAACAGTACTTC	CASSHNAGTSLVEQYF
-	-	TRBJ1-5	TRBV5-1	TGCGCCAGCAGCCCAGGGGAGATCGGCAATCAGCCCCAGCATTTT	CASSPGEIGNQPQHF
TRBD1	few	TRBJ1-6	TRBV5-1	TGCGCCAGCAGCTTAGGGGACAGGGGCCGAAATTCACCCCTCCACTTT	CASSLGDRGRNSPLHF
-	-	TRBJ1-5	TRBV6-1	TGTGCCGGAGGTCAGCCCCAGCATTTT	CAGGQPQHF
TRBD1	-	TRBJ2-5	TRBV24-1	TGTGCCACCAGTGATACCTCCGGGACAGGGAAAGAGACCCAGTACTTC	CATSDTSGTGKETQYF
TRBD1	once	TRBJ1-2	TRBV18	TGTGCCAGCTCACCAGAGGACAGGGCGGCTGGCTACACCTTC	CASSPEDRAAGYTF
TRBD2	-	TRBJ2-7	TRBV9	TGTGCCAGCAGCCCTGGGACTAGCAGTTACGAGCAGTACTTC	CASSPGTSSYEQYF
TRBD1	-	TRBJ1-1	TRBV4-2	TGTGCCAGCAGCCAAGAGGGACAGGGGCCGAACACTGAAGCTTTCTTT	CASSQEGQGPNTEAFF
-	-	TRBJ1-2	TRBV7-6	TGTGCCAGCGGCCAGGATGGCTACACCTTC	CASGQDGYTF
-	-	TRBJ2-3	TRBV19	TGTGCCAGTAGGTTATCGGGAGATACGCAGTATTTT	CASRLSGDTQYF
-	-	TRBJ2-3	TRBV5-6	TGTGCCAGCAGCTTCGCGCTAGAACTCACAGATACGCAGTATTTT	CASSFALELTDTQYF
-	-	TRBJ1-1	TRBV18	TGTGCCAGCTCACAGGGGGTTATTGGCACTGAAGCTTTCTTT	CASSQGVIGTEAFF
-	few	TRBJ2-4	TRBV4-1	TGCGCCAGCAGCCAAGGTCCGTTAGCCAAAAACATTCAGTACTTC	CASSQGPLAKNIQYF
-	-	TRBJ1-1	TRBV6-6	TGTGCCAGCATGGCGGGGATCGGAGGGCACACTGAAGCTTTCTTT	CASMAGIGGHTEAFF
TRBD2	-	TRBJ2-2	TRBV7-2	TGTGCCAGCAGCTTAGTGCGCGCGGGAGCCGGGGAGCTGTTTTTT	CASSLVRAGAGELFF